These T cell receptor beta chains were read from a single sample in a study of CD8+CD57+ T cells in acquired aplastic anemia. TCRdb redid the calling of the reads with MiXCR, one entry per CDR3 protein. The data hold around 220,000 distinct CDR3 sequences, with roughly 50% observed a single time. Sequences were obtained from sorted CD4+, CD8+, or CD8+CD57+ T cells (not recorded which) from PBMCs. Source of these receptors: a human donor with aplastic anemia. The CDR3 runs from the conserved cysteine through the conserved F or W. Clone size, where shown, is once, few, many, or a class for clones that have expanded.

clone_size,v_call,j_call,cdr3_aa
.,TRBV29-1,TRBJ2-5,CSVAPGGRETQYF
many,TRBV6-5,TRBJ1-1,CASSYRGTLGTEAFF
many,TRBV5-1,TRBJ2-3,CASSLSGGSSTDTQYF
.,TRBV2,TRBJ2-7,CASSFLGLYEQYF
many,TRBV7-8,TRBJ1-1,CASSLRGHTEAFF
many,TRBV7-6,TRBJ1-3,CASSLAAFGTGEDTIYF
few,TRBV9,TRBJ2-4,CASSVGPGGPPGNIQYF
many,TRBV28,TRBJ2-7,CASSLPGEDEQYF
many,TRBV10-1,TRBJ1-4,CASSGDRGNEKLFF
.,TRBV7-2,TRBJ2-7,CASSLGRRYEQYF
.,TRBV7-2,TRBJ2-5,CASSAGRRETQYF
few,TRBV5-1,TRBJ1-1,CASSAGGAGNTEAFF
few,TRBV30,TRBJ1-5,CAWSVRGGQGARQHF
many,TRBV7-9,TRBJ2-1,CASSLARGVGDNEQFF
many,TRBV11-2,TRBJ2-3,CASSLVGTSGSTDTQYF
many,TRBV7-3,TRBJ2-5,CASSRTGQARETQYF
.,TRBV6-6,TRBJ1-3,CASSVSGEPGNTIYF
.,TRBV5-1,TRBJ1-2,CASSLAPGQGAGGYTF
.,TRBV20-1,TRBJ2-5,CSARGGGVGEETQYF
.,TRBV9,TRBJ2-7,CASSVGTGTPQYF
.,TRBV5-1,TRBJ2-7,CASSPRTGVHEQYF
many,TRBV19,TRBJ2-2,CATQPTGSNTGELFF
.,TRBV18,TRBJ2-1,CASSPPRAGGQNEQFF
many,TRBV5-1,TRBJ1-1,CASSRWRDSGETEAFF
many,TRBV19,TRBJ1-5,CASSIGQFYSNQPQHF
.,TRBV4-1,TRBJ2-5,CASSQDSLGGGKKTQYF
.,TRBV7-9,TRBJ1-4,CARTKRGKLFF
.,TRBV9,TRBJ1-1,CASSVKEGQGWTEAFF
few,TRBV7-3,TRBJ1-1,CASSSSRMNTEAFF
.,TRBV10-2,TRBJ2-5,CASSRIPSQETQYF
.,TRBV20-1,TRBJ1-3,CSARDPLRQGVWGNTIYF
.,TRBV7-2,TRBJ1-2,CASSLTRSEGGYTF
many,TRBV7-9,TRBJ1-3,CASSPSRGNTIYF
.,TRBV10-3,TRBJ2-7,CAISEGSGTPYEQYF
many,TRBV19,TRBJ1-1,CASTPDGVSLGNTEAFF
few,TRBV25-1,TRBJ1-1,CASSAPVARAFF
once,TRBV7-2,TRBJ2-7,CASSLATYEQYF
many,TRBV19,TRBJ1-1,CASSLVAGLNTEAFF
.,TRBV20-1,TRBJ2-2,CSAISGQGARELFF
many,TRBV2,TRBJ2-5,CASREGLQETQYF
.,TRBV2,TRBJ2-2,CASTGQGGTGELFF
.,TRBV7-2,TRBJ2-7,CASSLVGQGAGEEQYF
many,TRBV5-1,TRBJ2-3,CASSLFQRETDTQYF
.,TRBV2,TRBJ1-6,CASSLMQGFVSPPHF
.,TRBV20-1,TRBJ2-5,CSARLDSIQETQYF
many,TRBV7-2,TRBJ2-2,CASSSAGGSGELFF
.,TRBV7-9,TRBJ1-4,CATGTGNEKLFF
.,TRBV20-1,TRBJ1-2,CSAREPGQPNYGYTF
.,TRBV20-1,TRBJ1-1,CSIDKTGVNTEAFF
.,TRBV10-3,TRBJ1-2,CAISKGTDGYTF
many,TRBV7-2,TRBJ1-2,CASSLEVGFYTF
many,TRBV28,TRBJ1-2,CATRTGGDGYTF
.,TRBV28,TRBJ1-2,CASTPDRYGYTF
many,TRBV5-1,TRBJ1-2,CASSPLEGTLAIGGYTF
.,TRBV20-1,TRBJ2-7,CSATDRAGYEQYF